The T cell receptor beta chain under discussion was sequenced for a study of response to subunit inactivated influenza vaccine. Overall study results and limits: There was a suggestion from the authors that each seasonal influenza vaccination recruits few new T cells.

A note on this clonotype: Its target is unknown.

CDR3 length equals 11 residues. Germline V gene sequence: CDR1 MDHEN, CDR2 SYDVKM. V shed 6 bases and J 8 bases; nucleotides not matched to a gene: 1. TCRdb ran MiXCR on the RT-PCR reads and lists one entry per CDR3 protein. The sample contains about 530,000 distinct CDR3 sequences, about an eighth of which appear only once. Sequencing was performed on PBMCs from blood, taken roughly 48 days after vaccination. This TCR was recovered from a middle-aged man who received an inactivated influenza vaccine. The V and J genes are TRBV28 and TRBJ2-1; 7 nucleotides agree with TRBD1. CDR3 DNA sequence: TGTGCCAGCAGGAGGGGGCATGAGCAGTTCTTC. This encodes CASRRGHEQFF.